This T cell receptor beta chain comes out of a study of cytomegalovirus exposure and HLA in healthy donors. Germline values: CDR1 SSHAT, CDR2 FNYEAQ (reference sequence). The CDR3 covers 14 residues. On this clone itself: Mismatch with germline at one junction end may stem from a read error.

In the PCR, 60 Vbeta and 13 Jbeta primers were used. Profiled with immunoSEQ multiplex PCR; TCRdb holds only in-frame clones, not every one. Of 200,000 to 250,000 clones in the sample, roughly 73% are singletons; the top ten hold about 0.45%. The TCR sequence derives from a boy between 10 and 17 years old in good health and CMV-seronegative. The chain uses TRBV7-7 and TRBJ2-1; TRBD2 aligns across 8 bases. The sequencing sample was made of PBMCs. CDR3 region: CASSSGLALDEQFF. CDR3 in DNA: TGTGCTAGCAGCTCAGGACTAGCTCTCGATGAGCAGTTCTTC.